The 32 T cell receptor beta chains below were found in one sample sequenced in a study of blood T cell repertoires in COVID-19. TCRdb's table, derived via immunoSEQ multiplex PCR, lists solely in-frame clones and lacks some. The data contain 360,000 or so clones, roughly four fifths of them singletons. Source material: PBMCs or T cells enriched from blood (not recorded which). The receptors here all came from a woman aged 45-60 years who had recovered from COVID-19.

The chain couples TRBV14 to TRBJ1-1; maybe TRBD1 (5 bases). The CDR3 is made up of 13 amino acids. V was trimmed by 0 bases and J by 5 bases, leaving 7 bases between them. Germline CDR1 reads SGHDN; CDR2 reads FVKESK. CDR3 coding DNA: TGTGCCAGCAGCCAAGAAGGGGTTACTGAAGCTTTCTTT. Residues: CASSQEGVTEAFF. Drawing the rest from reference TRBV14 and TRBJ1-1, the complete variable domain is EAGVTQFPSHSVIEKGQTVTLRCDPISGHDNLYWYRRVMGKEIKFLLHFVKESKQDESGMPNNRFLAERTGGTYSTLKVQPAELEDSGVYFCASSQEGVTEAFFGQGTRLTVV.

This chain uses TRBV29-1 with TRBJ2-7; possibly TRBD2 for D (6 bases). The V end was cut by 0 bases, the J end by 4 bases, with 16 bases between. CDR1 and CDR2 from the germline V gene are SQVTM and ANQGSEA. The CDR3 runs 15 residues. As DNA, the CDR3 is TGCAGCGTTGAAGATCTGGGAGGATTTGGGTACGAGCAGTACTTC. Residues: CSVEDLGGFGYEQYF.

The V gene is TRBV7-8, the J gene TRBJ2-1, with 9 bases that match TRBD2. This CDR3 is built from 16 residues. The germline gives CDR1 SGHVS, CDR2 FQNEAQ. V lost 1 base to trimming and J lost 6 bases; unmatched junction nucleotides: 7. This CDR3 is CASSLVSSGGFNEQFF. CDR3 DNA: TGTGCCAGCAGCTTAGTATCGAGCGGGGGGTTCAATGAGCAGTTCTTC.

This chain joins TRBV7-9 and TRBJ1-6; the D gene is possibly TRBD1 (5 bases). Trimming cost V 5 bases and J 7 bases, with 18 bases left between them. The germline gives CDR1 SEHNR, CDR2 FQNEAQ (reference sequence). CDR3 length equals 16 residues. Written as DNA, the CDR3 is TGTGCCAGCAGCCAAACGTGGGGGGTACCGAATTCACCCCTCCACTTT. Translation gives CASSQTWGVPNSPLHF. The full variable domain, completed using reference TRBV7-9 and TRBJ1-6, is DTGVSQNPRHKITKRGQNVTFRCDPISEHNRLYWYRQTLGQGPEFLTYFQNEAQLEKSRLLSDRFSAERPKGSFSTLEIQRTEQGDSAMYLCASSQTWGVPNSPLHFGNGTRLTVT.

The rearrangement links TRBV5-6 to TRBJ1-1, with 11 bases aligning to TRBD1. Germline V CDR1 and CDR2: SGHDT, YYEEEE. Trimming took 4 bases from V and 11 from J; bases not matched to a gene: 13. The CDR3 length is 15 residues. The CDR3 coding sequence is TGTGCCAGCAGCGGAACGGGACAGGGGGTAAATGTTGCTTTCTTT. Its translation: CASSGTGQGVNVAFF.

The chain combines TRBV5-1 with TRBJ1-1, with 9 bases fitting TRBD1. V was clipped by 2 bases and J by 0 bases; unmatched bases: 5. Germline V gives CDR1 SGHRS, CDR2 YFSETQ. This CDR3 has 16 residues. DNA for the CDR3: TGCGCCAGCAGCTTAGGGACAGGGACCATGAACACTGAAGCTTTCTTT. It translates to CASSLGTGTMNTEAFF.

This clone was detected a few times. The chain combines TRBV29-1 with TRBJ1-2, with no clear D. CDR1 is SQVTM, CDR2 ANQGSEA, per germline. Trimming pared 4 bases from V and 4 bases from J, leaving 10 bases between. There are 12 residues in the CDR3. CDR3 region: CSVVEGAYGYTF. CDR3 bases: TGCAGCGTTGTTGAGGGAGCCTATGGCTACACCTTC.

The chain has TRBV30 and TRBJ2-2, with TRBD2 identical over 15 bases. Germline loops: CDR1 GTSNPN, CDR2 SVGIG (reference sequence). After removal of 2 bases from V and 1 base from J, the junction contained 14 bases not matched to a gene. The CDR3 has 21 residues. The CDR3 nucleotides read TGTGCCTGGAGTTTGCCGGGACTAGCGGGAGGCCAGAGGTGGAACACCGGGGAGCTGTTTTTT. It encodes CAWSLPGLAGGQRWNTGELFF.

The chain carries TRBV6-1 and TRBJ2-1; D unresolved. The germline V gene encodes CDR1 MNHNS and CDR2 SASEGT. V lost 5 bases and J 2 bases, leaving 4 bases between the germline ends. This CDR3 is built from 12 residues. DNA of the CDR3: TGTGCCAGCAGTACAACCTACAATGAGCAGTTCTTC. Its protein is CASSTTYNEQFF.

The chain uses TRBV5-1 and TRBJ1-2; TRBD1 is a possible D gene (6 bases). V was trimmed by 4 bases and J by 6 bases, leaving 13 bases between them. Germline CDR1 is SGHRS and CDR2 is YFSETQ. The CDR3 has 13 amino acids. The chain's CDR3 is CASSRDNGNGYTF. The DNA of the CDR3 is TGCGCCAGCAGCCGGGACAATGGAAATGGCTACACCTTC.

V is TRBV7-2 and J is TRBJ1-5; D is uncertain. The germline CDR1 and CDR2 sequences are SGHTA and FQGNSA. V was shortened by 1 base and J by 3 bases, with 7 bases between the two germline ends. This CDR3 spans 14 amino acids. The CDR3 nucleotides are TGTGCCAGCAGCTTAGGCAGAAACAATCAGCCCCAGCATTTT. Translation gives CASSLGRNNQPQHF.

The rearrangement joins TRBV12-3 or TRBV12-4 to TRBJ2-3, with 7 bases that match TRBD2. The junction had 7 bases not matched to a gene; V was cut back by 8 bases and J by 5 bases. The CDR3 is 13 residues long. Here the CDR3 reads CASQRGAGDTQYF. CDR3 sequence (DNA): TGTGCCAGCCAGCGGGGCGCCGGAGATACGCAGTATTTT.

The chain is built from TRBV20-1 and TRBJ2-7; 9 bases line up with TRBD2. The germline gives CDR1 DFQATT, CDR2 SNEGSKA (reference sequence). After removal of 2 bases from V and 13 bases from J, the junction contained 6 bases not matched to a gene. The CDR3 has 11 amino acids. The CDR3 spells CSARSGGTSYF. The CDR3 region has the DNA TGCAGTGCTAGATCTGGCGGGACTAGCTACTTC.

V and J are TRBV9 and TRBJ1-5, with D hard to call. Trimming stripped 0 bases from V and 0 bases from J, with 13 bases between. The V gene's germline CDR1 is SGDLS and CDR2 YYNGEE. The CDR3 has 17 amino acids. The CDR3 DNA sequence: TGTGCCAGCAGCGTAGGGGCAGATCTCTATAGCAATCAGCCCCAGCATTTT. It codes for CASSVGADLYSNQPQHF.

This sequence joins TRBV4-1 and TRBJ1-1, with D unclear. Germline V CDR1 and CDR2: MGHRA, YSYEKL. The CDR3 length is 14 residues. V lost 2 bases and J lost 1, with 8 bases in between. The CDR3 protein is CASSQSSQNTEAFF. The CDR3 coding sequence is TGCGCCAGCAGCCAATCGTCACAGAACACTGAAGCTTTCTTT.

The rearrangement joins TRBV19 to TRBJ1-5, with 9 nucleotides matching TRBD1. V shed 3 bases and J 0 bases; nucleotides not matched to a gene: 12. The germline gives CDR1 LNHDA, CDR2 SQIVND (reference sequence). The CDR3 is 19 amino acids. Written as DNA, the CDR3 is TGTGCCAGTAGTATCTTTCGAGGGACAGGGATTTATAGCAATCAGCCCCAGCATTTT. Amino acid sequence: CASSIFRGTGIYSNQPQHF.

The chain joins TRBV7-2 to TRBJ1-1; TRBD1 agrees at 7 bases. The CDR3 is 13 amino acids. Germline V CDR1 and CDR2: SGHTA, FQGNSA. The V and J ends lost 6 bases and 4 bases, in that order; junction bases with no gene match: 5. CDR3 region: CASSKQGITEAFF. The CDR3 DNA sequence: TGTGCCAGCAGTAAACAGGGGATCACTGAAGCTTTCTTT.

The chain has TRBV30 and TRBJ1-4, with TRBD1 matching over 7 bases. With V trimmed by 5 bases and J by 5 bases, 8 bases remained unmatched. This CDR3 comprises 14 residues. The germline CDR1 and CDR2 sequences are GTSNPN and SVGIG (reference sequence). The CDR3, as DNA: TGTGCCTGGTCGCGGGACAGAAAAAATGAAAAACTGTTTTTT. Protein sequence: CAWSRDRKNEKLFF.

This rearrangement joins TRBV27 to TRBJ2-3; a weak D match, TRBD1 (5 bases). CDR3 size: 13 residues. Trimming stripped 3 bases from V and 7 bases from J, with 11 bases between. CDR1 is MNHEY, CDR2 SMNVEV, per germline (reference sequence). The CDR3 sequence: CASSFVGRHTQYF. Written as DNA, the CDR3 is TGTGCCAGCAGTTTTGTGGGGCGCCATACGCAGTATTTT.

The chain combines TRBV11-3 with TRBJ1-1, with 7 bases lining up with TRBD1. The CDR3 is made up of 13 amino acids. With V trimmed by 5 bases and J by 6 bases, 6 bases remained unmatched. Germline V gives CDR1 SGHNT, CDR2 YENEEA. The CDR3 here is CASSRGGGSEAFF. The CDR3 nucleotides read TGTGCCAGCAGCCGAGGGGGCGGATCTGAAGCTTTCTTT. Complete variable domain (other parts from reference TRBV11-3 and TRBJ1-1): EAGVVQSPRYKIIEKKQPVAFWCNPISGHNTLYWYLQNLGQGPELLIRYENEEAVDDSQLPKDRFSAERLKGVDSTLKIQPAELGDSAVYLCASSRGGGSEAFFGQGTRLTVV.

This rearrangement joins TRBV7-9 to TRBJ1-1; 8 bases fit TRBD1. The CDR3 is 15 amino acids. CDR1 is SEHNR, CDR2 FQNEAQ, per germline (reference sequence). V lost 5 bases, J lost 2 bases, and 7 bases stayed unmatched. The CDR3 coding sequence is TGTGCCAGCAGCCCCCGACAGGGGCCAAACACTGAAGCTTTCTTT. Encoded protein: CASSPRQGPNTEAFF.

Here the CDR3 DNA reads TGCGCCAGCAGCTTACGGACAGACGAAAAACTGTTTTTT. Residues: CASSLRTDEKLFF. The chain joins TRBV5-1 to TRBJ1-4; the D gene is possibly TRBD1 (6 bases). The CDR3 length is 13 residues. Trimming took 2 bases from V and 8 from J, leaving 10 bases between them. Germline V gene lookup returns CDR1 SGHRS and CDR2 YFSETQ.

CDR3 nucleotide sequence: TGTGCCAGCAGTTATGGGGGAGGGGGTCAGCCCCAGCATTTT. Its protein is CASSYGGGGQPQHF. V gene TRBV6-2 or TRBV6-3 combines with J gene TRBJ1-5, with a tentative D call TRBD1 (6 bases). The germline V gene has CDR1 MNHEY and CDR2 SVGEGT. CDR3 length: 14 amino acids. The ends were cut back, 3 bases at V and 6 bases at J, with 12 bases in the middle.

The gene calls are TRBV11-3 and TRBJ2-3; D is unresolved. Between the trimmed V and J ends, which lost 0 bases and 6 bases, there was a span of 7 bases. Germline values: CDR1 SGHNT, CDR2 YENEEA. The CDR3 runs 13 residues. The CDR3, as DNA: TGTGCCAGCAGCTTAGATATGGGCGATACGCAGTATTTT. Its translation is CASSLDMGDTQYF.

V usage is TRBV6-5 and J usage is TRBJ1-6; TRBD1 matches 7 bases. J lost 6 bases, V lost 4 bases, and 6 bases had no gene match. The germline V gene has CDR1 MNHEY and CDR2 SVGAGI. This CDR3 contains 15 residues. Written as DNA, the CDR3 is TGTGCCAGCAGTTCCGGACAGGCCCTTAATTCACCCCTCCACTTT. Protein sequence: CASSSGQALNSPLHF.

The chain couples TRBV6-4 to TRBJ2-1; TRBD1 matches 10 bases. The CDR3 consists of 13 residues. V lost 5 bases, J lost 10 bases, and 5 bases stayed unmatched. The germline CDR1 and CDR2 sequences are MRHNA and SNTAGT. This chain's CDR3 is CASSRQGAGEQFF. Written as DNA, the CDR3 is TGTGCCAGCAGTCGACAGGGGGCAGGGGAGCAGTTCTTC.

J is TRBJ1-6 and V is TRBV19; no reliable D call. The CDR3 is made up of 15 amino acids. Trimming cost V 10 bases and J 0 bases, with 13 bases left between them. The germline CDR1 and CDR2 sequences are LNHDA and SQIVND (reference sequence). CDR3 residues: CATRPGSSYNSPLHF. For the CDR3, the DNA is TGTGCCACCCGCCCCGGGAGCTCCTATAATTCACCCCTCCACTTT.

This chain connects TRBV19 to TRBJ2-5; the D is unclear. Trimming shortened V by 5 bases and J by 3 bases, and 4 bases separated the two germline ends. Germline lookup yields CDR1 LNHDA and CDR2 SQIVND (reference sequence). This CDR3 is built from 11 residues. The CDR3 reads CASSREETQYF. The CDR3 region has the DNA TGTGCCAGTAGTCGCGAAGAGACCCAGTACTTC.

V gene TRBV5-1 combines with J gene TRBJ1-4, with TRBD1 matching over 9 bases. Germline CDR1 and CDR2: SGHRS and YFSETQ. Trimming at V came to 4 bases and at J to 3 bases, leaving 4 bases not matched to a gene. There are 15 residues in the CDR3. The CDR3 coding sequence is TGCGCCAGCAGCCCGCGGGACAGGGCTAATGAAAAACTGTTTTTT. Translation gives CASSPRDRANEKLFF. Supplemented by reference TRBV5-1 and TRBJ1-4, the full variable domain reads KAGVTQTPRYLIKTRGQQVTLSCSPISGHRSVSWYQQTPGQGLQFLFEYFSETQRNKGNFPGRFSGRQFSNSRSEMNVSTLELGDSALYLCASSPRDRANEKLFFGSGTQLSVL.

This clone was found many times. The chain recombines TRBV21-1 with TRBJ1-3; the D call TRBD1 from the table was never checked on the DNA. TRBV21-1 corresponds to a pseudogene. The CDR3 length is 15 residues. The CDR3 loop reads CASSKKTGSGNTIYF. The DNA of the CDR3 is TGTGCCAGCAGCAAAAAGACAGGGTCGGGAAACACCATATATTTT.

This sequence joins TRBV6-5 and TRBJ2-2; weak D call: TRBD1 (6 bases). Germline V CDR1 and CDR2: MNHEY, SVGAGI. The V gene lost 6 bases and the J gene lost 2 bases, with 13 bases spanning the gap. The CDR3 is 15 residues long. The CDR3 DNA reads TGTGCCAGCAGCCCCCGGGACATTAACACCGGGGAGCTGTTTTTT. The encoded protein is CASSPRDINTGELFF.

V is TRBV7-3 and J is TRBJ2-3; 7 nucleotides align to TRBD2. V gave up 5 bases and J gave up 5 bases; unmatched junction bases: 10. The CDR3 runs 15 residues. Germline CDR1 is SGHTA and CDR2 is FQGTGA. CDR3 in amino acids: CASSPRGGEGDTQYF. DNA of the CDR3: TGTGCCAGCAGCCCCCGGGGCGGGGAGGGAGATACGCAGTATTTT. The variable domain in full, with the rest retrieved from reference TRBV7-3 and TRBJ2-3, is GAGVSQTPSNKVTEKGKYVELRCDPISGHTALYWYRQSLGQGPEFLIYFQGTGAADDSGLPNDRFFAVRPEGSVSTLKIQRTERGDSAVYLCASSPRGGEGDTQYFGPGTRLTVL.